A single sample gave rise to the 14 T cell receptor beta chains below, sequenced in a study of radiation and T cells in renal cell carcinoma. This sample's time point: baseline pretreatment blood. Stated treatment: 15 Gy SBRT to primary tumor, nephrectomy 4 weeks later. Only in-frame clones appear in the TCRdb table, and some are missing; sequencing was by immunoSEQ multiplex PCR. The table includes some 150,000 clones, over 80% detected once. Sequenced here: blood, sampled from a patient whose treatment included radiotherapy and nephrectomy. These receptors all stem from a woman between 45 and 60 years old with renal cell carcinoma.

The rearrangement links TRBV5-1 to TRBJ1-4; TRBD1 matches 9 bases. The CDR3 runs to 14 residues. After removal of 4 bases from V and 8 bases from J, the junction contained 6 bases not matched to a gene. Germline V gene lookup returns CDR1 SGHRS and CDR2 YFSETQ. This CDR3 reads CASSPGTGREKLFF. CDR3 nucleotides: TGCGCCAGCAGCCCAGGGACAGGGAGAGAAAAACTGTTTTTT.

This chain connects TRBV7-2 to TRBJ2-7, with 8 bases aligning to TRBD1. Losses at the gene ends were 5 bases for V and 7 bases for J; bases not matched to a gene: 7. Germline assignment: CDR1 SGHTA and CDR2 FQGNSA. The CDR3 covers 13 residues. The CDR3 loop is CASSLQGVEEQYF. DNA of the CDR3: TGTGCCAGCAGCCTACAGGGGGTGGAAGAGCAGTACTTC.

This chain joins TRBV7-9 and TRBJ1-1; D call uncertain. The CDR3 totals 12 residues. V lost 2 bases and J lost 6, with 7 bases in between. In germline, CDR1 is SEHNR, CDR2 FQNEAQ (reference sequence). As DNA, the CDR3 is TGTGCCAGCAGCTTAATCGGGGCTGAAGCTTTCTTT. Protein: CASSLIGAEAFF.

This sequence joins TRBV27 and TRBJ1-5; TRBD1 is a possible D gene (6 bases). Germline loops: CDR1 MNHEY, CDR2 SMNVEV (reference sequence). The V and J ends lost 6 bases and 4 bases respectively, with 19 bases between them. The CDR3 totals 16 residues. The CDR3 sequence: CASRQSPQGSNQPQHF. CDR3 coding DNA: TGTGCCAGCAGACAGAGTCCACAGGGAAGTAATCAGCCCCAGCATTTT.

The CDR3 reads CASSARQVRYTEAFF. DNA for the CDR3: TGTGCCAGCAGCGCCCGACAGGTTCGGTACACTGAAGCTTTCTTT. The V gene is TRBV9, the J gene TRBJ1-1; D might be TRBD1 (6 bases). This CDR3 is built from 15 residues. Germline loops: CDR1 SGDLS, CDR2 YYNGEE. V shed 3 bases and J shed 3 bases, with 15 bases lying between them.

The chain combines TRBV4-1 with TRBJ2-5, with D maybe TRBD1 (5 bases). CDR1 and CDR2 from the germline V gene are MGHRA and YSYEKL. The CDR3 loop spans 14 amino acids. Trimming left V 1 base short and J 4 bases short, with 10 bases between. This CDR3 reads CASSQAERGETQYF. CDR3 bases: TGCGCCAGCAGCCAAGCAGAAAGGGGAGAGACCCAGTACTTC.

This clone was found once. The chain combines TRBV6-6 with TRBJ1-2, with D possibly being TRBD1 (6 bases). The CDR3 contains 13 residues. With 6 bases removed from V and 8 bases from J, the gap between germline ends came to 16 bases. Per germline, CDR1 MNHNY and CDR2 SVGAGI (reference sequence). CDR3: CASRRQEIEGYTF. The CDR3 DNA sequence: TGTGCCAGCAGACGACAGGAGATAGAGGGCTACACCTTC.

J is TRBJ2-7 and V is TRBV6-5; D is possibly TRBD2 (7 bases). The CDR3 has 14 amino acids. Germline V gives CDR1 MNHEY, CDR2 SVGAGI. V was pared by 5 bases and J by 7 bases, with 18 bases between. CDR3 sequence (DNA): TGTGCCAGCAGTGTAGGGGGGGTAGACGGAGAGCAGTACTTC. Protein product: CASSVGGVDGEQYF.

This clone was counted a few times. The CDR3 DNA reads TGTGCCAGCAGTGAGCACAGGCGGAGCTCCTACGAGCAGTACTTC. This translates into CASSEHRRSSYEQYF. The genes are TRBV6-1 and TRBJ2-7, with D possibly TRBD1 on 5 matching bases. With 3 bases removed from V and 0 bases from J, the gap between germline ends came to 12 bases. The CDR3 length is 15 residues. The germline gives CDR1 MNHNS, CDR2 SASEGT.

The table lists this clone with a count of one. This chain connects TRBV5-1 to TRBJ2-3; perhaps TRBD1 as D (6 bases). Germline loops: CDR1 SGHRS, CDR2 YFSETQ. The CDR3 runs 15 residues. V dropped 0 bases and J dropped 6 bases, with 14 bases sitting between them. CDR3 DNA: TGCGCCAGCAGCTTGGAGTCAGGGGATTCGGATACGCAGTATTTT. As protein: CASSLESGDSDTQYF.

This chain connects TRBV6-1 to TRBJ1-5, with D uncertain. Germline loops: CDR1 MNHNS, CDR2 SASEGT. The CDR3 has 14 amino acids. V lost 7 bases, J lost 4 bases, and 14 bases lay in between. In DNA form, the CDR3 reads TGTGCCAGCATTAGAAATCCGCGGAATCAGCCCCAGCATTTT. Its translation is CASIRNPRNQPQHF.

V usage is TRBV7-8 and J usage is TRBJ2-5; TRBD1 matches 7 bases. The CDR3 consists of 15 residues. Per the germline V gene, CDR1 is SGHVS and CDR2 is FQNEAQ. The V segment lost 5 bases and the J segment 0 bases; nucleotides outside the gene matches: 6. CDR3 loop: CASSLGQQYQETQYF. CDR3 sequence (DNA): TGTGCCAGCAGCCTGGGACAGCAGTACCAAGAGACCCAGTACTTC.

A remark on this clone: Other nucleotide sequences in the sample specify the same CDR3. The gene calls are TRBV11-2 and TRBJ2-5; no definite D call. The germline V gene encodes CDR1 SGHAT and CDR2 FQNNGV. V was clipped by 1 base and J by 4 bases, with 1 base between them. The length of the CDR3 is 11 residues. CDR3 loop: CASSLGETQYF. Here the CDR3 DNA reads TGTGCCAGCAGCTTAGGAGAGACCCAGTACTTC.

The V call is TRBV6-5, the J call TRBJ1-5; D uncertain. Trimming shortened V by 0 bases and J by 5 bases, and 8 bases separated the two germline ends. This CDR3 has 14 amino acids. The germline V gene has CDR1 MNHEY and CDR2 SVGAGI. CDR3 sequence reads: CASSYSASHQPQHF. The CDR3 DNA follows: TGTGCCAGCAGTTACTCTGCCAGTCATCAGCCCCAGCATTTT.